The next 28 T cell receptor beta chains were all read from a single sample in a study of CD8+ T cells in alopecia areata. Sequencing relied on a cDNA template that was reverse transcribed from extracted RNA. This table comes from immunoSEQ multiplex PCR, and its TCRdb copy is limited to in-frame clones, with some not included. The repertoire holds approximately 190,000 clones, with 58% as singletons. Treatment given: oral pan-JAK inhibitor, 5-10 mg twice daily. The sample in question was CD4+ T cells sorted from blood, obtained at week 24, from a patient treated with tofacitinib. The receptors were gathered from a human donor with alopecia areata.

This clone has more than one count but fewer than ten. The chain links TRBV29-1 to TRBJ1-1; TRBD1 is a possible D gene (6 bases). CDR1 is SQVTM, CDR2 ANQGSEA, per germline. This CDR3 spans 12 amino acids. Deletions cut 6 bases from V and 7 bases from J, with 15 bases between. This CDR3 reads CSVRDNRVEAFF. The CDR3 DNA follows: TGCAGCGTGCGGGACAACCGGGTTGAAGCTTTCTTT.

The chain joins TRBV6-9 to TRBJ1-6; D may be TRBD1 (6 bases). V shed 2 bases and J shed 0 bases, with 11 bases lying between them. CDR3 length: 17 amino acids. Per germline, CDR1 MNHGY and CDR2 SVAAGI. This CDR3 reads CASSYDGGRSYNSPLHF. CDR3 bases: TGTGCCAGCAGTTATGATGGGGGCCGCTCCTATAATTCACCCCTCCACTTT.

The rearrangement links TRBV5-1 to TRBJ2-5, with D unresolved. The V end was cut by 2 bases, the J end by 2 bases, with 7 bases between. CDR1 and CDR2 from the germline V gene are SGHRS and YFSETQ. CDR3 size: 13 residues. CDR3: CASSFGLQETQYF. The CDR3 coding sequence is TGCGCCAGCAGCTTCGGCCTTCAAGAGACCCAGTACTTC.

The chain has TRBV5-1 and TRBJ2-1; D is uncertain. CDR1 is SGHRS, CDR2 YFSETQ, per germline. The CDR3 length is 14 residues. The V end lost 1 base, the J end lost 8 bases, and 13 bases lay between the germline ends. The CDR3 nucleotides read TGCGCCAGCAGCTTGACGGCTAGTAGTCATGAGCAGTTCTTC. It translates to CASSLTASSHEQFF.

This clone has just a few counts. This chain links TRBV18 with TRBJ1-1; D is perhaps TRBD1 (6 bases). The germline CDR1 and CDR2 sequences are KGHSH and LQKENI. This CDR3 has 15 amino acids. The V gene lost 2 bases and the J gene lost 2 bases, with 12 bases spanning the gap. The CDR3 loop is CASSPYRTANTEAFF. CDR3 bases: TGTGCCAGCTCACCATATCGGACAGCTAACACTGAAGCTTTCTTT.

The chain links TRBV21-1 to TRBJ1-2. TRBV21-1 is termed a pseudogene. The CDR3 covers 15 residues. DNA for the CDR3: TGTGCCAGCAGCAAAGACGAGGTCCCTAACTATGGCTACACCTTC. This codes for CASSKDEVPNYGYTF.

The rearrangement uses TRBV6-5 and TRBJ1-2; TRBD1 agrees at 7 bases. The CDR3 is 14 amino acids. Germline values: CDR1 MNHEY, CDR2 SVGAGI. The junction had 13 bases not matched to a gene; V was cut back by 11 bases and J by 4 bases. The CDR3 coding sequence is TGTGCCTCCAGTGACAGGGACCCACTCTATGGCTACACCTTC. Translation: CASSDRDPLYGYTF.

The chain employs TRBV18 and TRBJ2-7; possible D gene TRBD2, 5 bases. V dropped 0 bases and J dropped 0 bases, with 15 bases sitting between them. Germline CDR1 is KGHSH and CDR2 is LQKENI. The CDR3 totals 17 residues. The CDR3 DNA reads TGTGCCAGCTCACCACCGAATGATCGCGGGCTCTCCTACGAGCAGTACTTC. This translates into CASSPPNDRGLSYEQYF.

The chain employs TRBV11-2 and TRBJ2-1; TRBD2 matches 8 bases. The length of the CDR3 is 15 residues. V trimming: 5 bases; J trimming: 0 bases; junction bases outside the gene matches: 3. In germline, CDR1 is SGHAT, CDR2 FQNNGV. This CDR3 reads CASSREGSSYNEQFF. In nucleotides, the CDR3 is TGTGCCAGCAGCCGGGAGGGTAGCTCCTACAATGAGCAGTTCTTC.

The J gene is TRBJ2-3, the V gene TRBV13; tentatively, D is TRBD2 (6 bases). This CDR3 spans 13 amino acids. V was trimmed by 1 base and J by 4 bases, leaving 6 bases between them. Germline assignment: CDR1 PRHDT and CDR2 FYEKMQ (reference sequence). CDR3 loop: CASSLAGADTQYF. The CDR3, as DNA: TGTGCCAGCAGCTTAGCGGGAGCAGATACGCAGTATTTT.

This chain connects TRBV25-1 to TRBJ1-4; TRBD1 matches at 8 bases. J gave up 3 bases and V 4 bases, and 7 bases lay outside the gene matches. The germline gives CDR1 MGHDK, CDR2 SYGVNS. CDR3 length equals 16 residues. The CDR3 DNA reads as TGTGCCAGCAGTGGATCTGACAGGGGACCTAATGAAAAACTGTTTTTT. Its translation is CASSGSDRGPNEKLFF.

The CDR3 loop is CATSRDARGPINIQYF. The CDR3 coding sequence is TGTGCCACCAGCAGAGATGCCAGGGGGCCGATAAACATTCAGTACTTC. The chain links TRBV15 to TRBJ2-4; 8 bases agree with TRBD1. Trimming at V came to 0 bases and at J to 6 bases, leaving 7 bases not matched to a gene. Germline V lookup: CDR1 LNHNV, CDR2 YYDKDF (reference sequence). The CDR3 spans 16 residues.

In DNA, the CDR3 is TGCAGCGTTGAATTGACCCCGGGCACTGAAGCTTTCTTT. This codes for CSVELTPGTEAFF. The genes are TRBV29-1 and TRBJ1-1; D remains unclear. CDR1 SQVTM and CDR2 ANQGSEA come from the germline V gene. The V and J ends lost 2 bases and 4 bases respectively, with 11 bases between them. CDR3 length equals 13 residues.

The rearrangement uses TRBV30 and TRBJ1-4; D remains unclear. CDR1 GTSNPN and CDR2 SVGIG come from the germline V gene (reference sequence). V was clipped by 0 bases and J by 10 bases, with 6 bases between them. The CDR3 is 11 residues long. In DNA form, the CDR3 reads TGTGCCTGGAGTGTGGAGGGAAAACTGTTTTTT. Its translation is CAWSVEGKLFF.

This clone was detected only a few times. CDR3 residues: CASSQEGGSPYEQYF. The CDR3 DNA reads TGCGCCAGCAGCCAAGAAGGCGGGAGTCCGTACGAGCAGTACTTC. The chain links TRBV4-3 to TRBJ2-7, with TRBD2 identical over 7 bases. J lost 4 bases, V lost 0 bases, and 6 bases had no gene match. There are 15 residues in the CDR3. Germline V CDR1 and CDR2: LGHNA, YSLEER.

The rearrangement links TRBV7-6 to TRBJ2-3, with TRBD2 matching 8 bases. Germline lookup yields CDR1 SGHVS and CDR2 FNYEAQ. The length of the CDR3 is 16 residues. Trimming removed 8 bases from V and 4 bases from J; junction bases left unmatched: 14. The CDR3: CASGQREFQGADTQYF. CDR3 bases: TGTGCCAGCGGCCAGCGGGAGTTTCAGGGTGCAGATACGCAGTATTTT.

For the CDR3, the DNA is TGTGCCAGTAGTATTTCCGGGACTAGCGGGACATACGAGCAGTACTTC. Its protein product is CASSISGTSGTYEQYF. V is TRBV19 and J is TRBJ2-7; 13 bases fit TRBD2. Germline V gives CDR1 LNHDA, CDR2 SQIVND (reference sequence). Losses at the gene ends were 3 bases for V and 4 bases for J; bases not matched to a gene: 6. The CDR3 spans 16 residues.

This chain joins TRBV18 and TRBJ1-1, with D possibly TRBD1 on 5 matching bases. Per germline, CDR1 KGHSH and CDR2 LQKENI. With 3 bases removed from V and 4 bases from J, the gap between germline ends came to 12 bases. The CDR3 is 14 residues long. DNA of the CDR3: TGTGCCAGCTCACCGGCCAGGGAGGGCACTGAAGCTTTCTTT. This translates into CASSPAREGTEAFF.

The chain uses TRBV4-1 and TRBJ2-7, with 12 positions matching TRBD2. The germline V gene encodes CDR1 MGHRA and CDR2 YSYEKL. CDR3 length equals 14 residues. The trim removed 8 bases at V and 5 bases at J, leaving 7 bases unmatched. CDR3 in amino acids: CASSPRTSGNEQYF. The DNA of the CDR3 is TGCGCCAGCTCTCCCCGGACTAGCGGGAACGAGCAGTACTTC.

V is TRBV1 and J is TRBJ1-1. TRBV1 is an annotated pseudogene. This CDR3 region has 12 residues. The CDR3 nucleotides are TGCACCAGCAGCCGGAGGAACACTGAAGCTTTCTTT. Its protein is CTSSRRNTEAFF.

V usage is TRBV4-1 and J usage is TRBJ2-5, with D possibly matching TRBD2 (6 bases). Germline loops: CDR1 MGHRA, CDR2 YSYEKL. V lost 2 bases to trimming and J lost 4 bases, with 17 bases between them. This CDR3 is built from 16 residues. For the CDR3, the DNA is TGCGCCAGCAGCCAATCCGATCGGGGGTTCCGAGAGACCCAGTACTTC. Amino acid sequence: CASSQSDRGFRETQYF.

The V gene is TRBV10-3, the J gene TRBJ2-1, with D tentatively TRBD1 (7 bases). This CDR3 has 15 amino acids. Germline loops: CDR1 ENHRY, CDR2 SYGVKD. V lost 6 bases to trimming and J lost 5 bases, with 17 bases between them. The CDR3 loop is CAISNRGLGNNEQFF. CDR3 nucleotide sequence: TGTGCCATCAGCAACAGGGGACTGGGCAACAATGAGCAGTTCTTC.

The chain has TRBV7-3 and TRBJ2-1; D is uncertain. Germline CDR1 and CDR2: SGHTA and FQGTGA. CDR3 size: 13 residues. Trimming stripped 2 bases from V and 5 bases from J, with 7 bases between. The CDR3 DNA reads TGTGCCAGCAGCTTACAGTCAGACAATGAGCAGTTCTTC. Protein: CASSLQSDNEQFF.

This clone was seen more than once but under ten times. The gene calls are TRBV19 and TRBJ2-5; the match to TRBD2 covers 9 bases. The V gene end was trimmed by 5 bases and the J gene end by 5 bases; junction bases not matched to a gene: 9. This CDR3 has 15 amino acids. Germline CDR1 reads LNHDA; CDR2 reads SQIVND (reference sequence). The DNA of the CDR3 is TGTGCCAGTAGTTCGAGTAGCGGGAGTCTGGAGACCCAGTACTTC. Translation gives CASSSSSGSLETQYF.

The chain links TRBV30 to TRBJ1-1, with a possible D match to TRBD1 (5 bases). The germline gives CDR1 GTSNPN, CDR2 SVGIG (reference sequence). V shed 2 bases and J shed 7 bases, with 14 bases lying between them. This CDR3 is built from 13 residues. The CDR3 DNA reads TGTGCCTGGAGTTATAGGGGCGACCTTGAAGCTTTCTTT. Residues: CAWSYRGDLEAFF.

In this sample, this clone turned up once. The chain combines TRBV30 with TRBJ2-7; 8 nucleotides line up with TRBD1. Germline CDR1 and CDR2: GTSNPN and SVGIG (reference sequence). Unmatched junction bases numbered 15, after V lost 0 bases and J lost 5 bases. The CDR3 has 17 residues. Here the CDR3 DNA reads TGTGCCTGGAGTGTTCAACTTCCAGGGGGCTTCAGAAACGAGCAGTACTTC. Translated: CAWSVQLPGGFRNEQYF.

This rearrangement joins TRBV2 to TRBJ1-2; no reliable D call. CDR1 is SNHLY, CDR2 FYNNEI, per germline. This CDR3 spans 14 amino acids. V was cut by 7 bases and J by 6 bases, with 18 bases left in between. The CDR3 nucleotides are TGTGCCAGCACCGGAGGAGGGTGGGCCAATGGCTACACCTTC. Residues: CASTGGGWANGYTF.

This clone occurred a few times. The J gene is TRBJ2-3, the V gene TRBV4-2; TRBD1 might be the D (5 bases). Deletions cut 0 bases from V and 2 bases from J, with 12 bases between. CDR3 size: 16 residues. The germline gives CDR1 LGHNA, CDR2 YNFKEQ. The CDR3 coding sequence is TGTGCCAGCAGCCAAGATTCGACAGCCGACACAGATACGCAGTATTTT. The encoded protein is CASSQDSTADTDTQYF.